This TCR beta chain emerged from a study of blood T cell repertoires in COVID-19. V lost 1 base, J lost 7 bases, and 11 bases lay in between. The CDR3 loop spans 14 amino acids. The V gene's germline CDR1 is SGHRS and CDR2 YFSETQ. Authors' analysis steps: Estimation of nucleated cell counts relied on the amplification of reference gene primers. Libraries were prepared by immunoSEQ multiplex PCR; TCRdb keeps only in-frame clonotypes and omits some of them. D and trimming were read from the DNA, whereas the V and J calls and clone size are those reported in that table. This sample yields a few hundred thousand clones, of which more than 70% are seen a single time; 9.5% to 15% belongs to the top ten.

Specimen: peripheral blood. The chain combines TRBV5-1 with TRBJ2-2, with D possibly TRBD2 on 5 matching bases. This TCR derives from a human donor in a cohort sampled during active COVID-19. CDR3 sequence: CASSLNSGSGELFF. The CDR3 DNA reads TGCGCCAGCAGCTTGAACAGCGGCAGCGGGGAGCTGTTTTTT. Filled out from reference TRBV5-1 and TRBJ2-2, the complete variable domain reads KAGVTQTPRYLIKTRGQQVTLSCSPISGHRSVSWYQQTPGQGLQFLFEYFSETQRNKGNFPGRFSGRQFSNSRSEMNVSTLELGDSALYLCASSLNSGSGELFFGEGSRLTVL.